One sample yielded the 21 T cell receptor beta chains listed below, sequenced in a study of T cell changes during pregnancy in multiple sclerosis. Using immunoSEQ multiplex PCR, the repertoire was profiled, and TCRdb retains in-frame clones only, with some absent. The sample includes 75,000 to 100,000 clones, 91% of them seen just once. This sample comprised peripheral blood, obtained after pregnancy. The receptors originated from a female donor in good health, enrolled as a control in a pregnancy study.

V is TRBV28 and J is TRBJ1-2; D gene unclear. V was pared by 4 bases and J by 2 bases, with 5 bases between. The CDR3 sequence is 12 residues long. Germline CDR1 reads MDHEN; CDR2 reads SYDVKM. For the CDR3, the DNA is TGTGCCAGCAGTTCAGGAAACTATGGCTACACCTTC. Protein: CASSSGNYGYTF.

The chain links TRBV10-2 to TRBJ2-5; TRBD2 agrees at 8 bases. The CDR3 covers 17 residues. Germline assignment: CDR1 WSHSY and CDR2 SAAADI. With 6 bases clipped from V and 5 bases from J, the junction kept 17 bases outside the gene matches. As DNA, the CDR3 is TGCGCCAGCAGCCCCGGGAGGGAAGAGGTGGGGTGGGAGACCCAGTACTTC. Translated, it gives CASSPGREEVGWETQYF.

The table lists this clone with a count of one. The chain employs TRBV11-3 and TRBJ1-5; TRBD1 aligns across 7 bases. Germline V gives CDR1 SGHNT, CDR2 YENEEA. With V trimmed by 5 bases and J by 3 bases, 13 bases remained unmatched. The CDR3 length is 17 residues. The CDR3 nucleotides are TGTGCCAGCAGCCCATTTTACCATGACAGGGACAATCAGCCCCAGCATTTT. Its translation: CASSPFYHDRDNQPQHF. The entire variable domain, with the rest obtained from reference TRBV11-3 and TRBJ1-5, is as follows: EAGVVQSPRYKIIEKKQPVAFWCNPISGHNTLYWYLQNLGQGPELLIRYENEEAVDDSQLPKDRFSAERLKGVDSTLKIQPAELGDSAVYLCASSPFYHDRDNQPQHFGDGTRLSIL.

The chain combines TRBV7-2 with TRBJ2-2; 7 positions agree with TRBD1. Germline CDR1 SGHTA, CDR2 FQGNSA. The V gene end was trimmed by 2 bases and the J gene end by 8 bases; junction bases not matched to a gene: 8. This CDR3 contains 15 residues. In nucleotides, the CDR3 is TGTGCCAGCAGCTTATATGCAGGGGGTATAGGGGAGCTGTTTTTT. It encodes CASSLYAGGIGELFF.

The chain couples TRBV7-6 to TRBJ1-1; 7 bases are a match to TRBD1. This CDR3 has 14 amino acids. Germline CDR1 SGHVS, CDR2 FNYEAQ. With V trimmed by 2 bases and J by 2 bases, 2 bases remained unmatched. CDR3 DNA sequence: TGTGCCAGCAGCTTAAGACAGGGCAACACTGAAGCTTTCTTT. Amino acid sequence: CASSLRQGNTEAFF.

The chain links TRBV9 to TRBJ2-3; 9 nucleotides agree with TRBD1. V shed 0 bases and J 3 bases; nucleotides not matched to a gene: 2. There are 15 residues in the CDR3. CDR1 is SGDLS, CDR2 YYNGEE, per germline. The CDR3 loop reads CASSVVQGATDTQYF. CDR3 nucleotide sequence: TGTGCCAGCAGCGTAGTACAGGGGGCAACAGATACGCAGTATTTT. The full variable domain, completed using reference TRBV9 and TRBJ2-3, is DSGVTQTPKHLITATGQRVTLRCSPRSGDLSVYWYQQSLDQGLQFLIQYYNGEERAKGNILERFSAQQFPDLHSELNLSSLELGDSALYFCASSVVQGATDTQYFGPGTRLTVL.

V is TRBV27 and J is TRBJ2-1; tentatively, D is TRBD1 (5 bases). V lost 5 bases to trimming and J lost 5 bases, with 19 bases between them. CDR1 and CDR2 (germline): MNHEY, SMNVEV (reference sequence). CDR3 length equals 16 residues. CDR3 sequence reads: CASSLIQATHNNEQFF. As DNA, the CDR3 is TGTGCCAGCAGTCTGATACAGGCAACACATAACAATGAGCAGTTCTTC.

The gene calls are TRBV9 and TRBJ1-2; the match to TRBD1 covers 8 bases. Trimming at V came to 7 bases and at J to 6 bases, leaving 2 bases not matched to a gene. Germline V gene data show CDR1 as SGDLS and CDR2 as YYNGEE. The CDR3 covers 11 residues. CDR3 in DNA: TGTGCCAGCCAGGGGGCGGATGGCTACACCTTC. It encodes CASQGADGYTF. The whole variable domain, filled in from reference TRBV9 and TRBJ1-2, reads DSGVTQTPKHLITATGQRVTLRCSPRSGDLSVYWYQQSLDQGLQFLIQYYNGEERAKGNILERFSAQQFPDLHSELNLSSLELGDSALYFCASQGADGYTFGSGTRLTVV.

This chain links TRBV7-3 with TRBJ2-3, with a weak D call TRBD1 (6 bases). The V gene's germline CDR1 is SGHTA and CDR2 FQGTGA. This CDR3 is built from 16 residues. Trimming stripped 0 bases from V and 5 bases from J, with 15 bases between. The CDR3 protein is CASSLTWDPRGDTQYF. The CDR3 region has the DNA TGTGCCAGCAGCTTAACGTGGGACCCCAGGGGAGATACGCAGTATTTT.

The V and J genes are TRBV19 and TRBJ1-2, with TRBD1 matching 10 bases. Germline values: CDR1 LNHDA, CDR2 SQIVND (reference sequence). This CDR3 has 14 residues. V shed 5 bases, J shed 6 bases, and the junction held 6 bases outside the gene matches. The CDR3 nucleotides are TGTGCCAGTAGTCTACGACAGGGGGCGGATGGCTACACCTTC. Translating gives CASSLRQGADGYTF.

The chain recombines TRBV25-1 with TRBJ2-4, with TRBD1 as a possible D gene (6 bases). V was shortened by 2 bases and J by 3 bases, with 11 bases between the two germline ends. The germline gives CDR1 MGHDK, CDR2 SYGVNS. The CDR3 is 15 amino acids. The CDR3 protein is CASSETGSGKNIQYF. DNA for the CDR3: TGTGCCAGCAGTGAAACAGGGTCGGGCAAAAACATTCAGTACTTC.

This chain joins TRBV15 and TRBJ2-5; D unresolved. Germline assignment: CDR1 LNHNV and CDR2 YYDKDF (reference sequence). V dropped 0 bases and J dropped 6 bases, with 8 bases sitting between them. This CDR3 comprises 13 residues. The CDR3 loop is CATSRDSVQTQYF. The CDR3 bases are TGTGCCACCAGCAGAGATTCGGTACAGACCCAGTACTTC.

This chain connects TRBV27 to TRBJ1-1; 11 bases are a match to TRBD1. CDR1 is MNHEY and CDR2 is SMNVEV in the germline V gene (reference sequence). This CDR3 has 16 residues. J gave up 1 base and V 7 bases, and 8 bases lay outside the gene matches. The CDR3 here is CASKLGTGGKNTEAFF. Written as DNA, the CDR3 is TGTGCCAGCAAACTAGGGACAGGGGGTAAGAACACTGAAGCTTTCTTT.

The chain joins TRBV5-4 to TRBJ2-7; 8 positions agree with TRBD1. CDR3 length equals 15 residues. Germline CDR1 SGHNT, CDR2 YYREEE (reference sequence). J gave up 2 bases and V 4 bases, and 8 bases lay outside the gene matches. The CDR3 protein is CASSGTGGEAYEQYF. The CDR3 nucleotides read TGTGCCAGCAGCGGAACAGGGGGAGAAGCCTACGAGCAGTACTTC. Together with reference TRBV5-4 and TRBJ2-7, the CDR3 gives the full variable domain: ETGVTQSPTHLIKTRGQQVTLRCSSQSGHNTVSWYQQALGQGPQFIFQYYREEENGRGNFPPRFSGLQFPNYSSELNVNALELDDSALYLCASSGTGGEAYEQYFGPGTRLTVT.

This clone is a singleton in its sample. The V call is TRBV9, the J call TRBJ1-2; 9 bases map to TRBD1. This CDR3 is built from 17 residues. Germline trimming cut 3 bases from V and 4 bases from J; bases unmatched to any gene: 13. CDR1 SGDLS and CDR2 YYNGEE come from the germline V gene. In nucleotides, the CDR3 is TGTGCCAGCAGCGATTCTCTCACCGGGACAGGGACCTATGGCTACACCTTC. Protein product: CASSDSLTGTGTYGYTF.

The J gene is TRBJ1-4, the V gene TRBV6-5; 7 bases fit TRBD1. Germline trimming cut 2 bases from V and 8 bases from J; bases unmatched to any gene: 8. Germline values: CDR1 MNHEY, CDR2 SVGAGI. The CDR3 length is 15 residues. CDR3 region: CASSYIEQGWEKLFF. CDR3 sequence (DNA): TGTGCCAGCAGTTACATCGAACAGGGGTGGGAAAAACTGTTTTTT.

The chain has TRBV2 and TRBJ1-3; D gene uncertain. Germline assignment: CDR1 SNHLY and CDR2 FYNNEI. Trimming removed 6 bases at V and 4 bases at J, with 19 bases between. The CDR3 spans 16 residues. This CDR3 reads CASSKEGPRRGNTIYF. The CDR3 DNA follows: TGTGCCAGCAGCAAAGAGGGTCCCCGGAGAGGAAACACCATATATTTT. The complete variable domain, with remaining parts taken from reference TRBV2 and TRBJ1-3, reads EPEVTQTPSHQVTQMGQEVILRCVPISNHLYFYWYRQILGQKVEFLVSFYNNEISEKSEIFDDQFSVERPDGSNFTLKIRSTKLEDSAMYFCASSKEGPRRGNTIYFGEGSWLTVV.

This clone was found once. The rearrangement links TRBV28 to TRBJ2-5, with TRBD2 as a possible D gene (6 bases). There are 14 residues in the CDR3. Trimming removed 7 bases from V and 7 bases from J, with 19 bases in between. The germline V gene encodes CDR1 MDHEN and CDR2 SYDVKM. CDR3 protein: CASIPLTRLGTQYF. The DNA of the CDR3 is TGTGCCAGCATTCCCTTGACTAGGCTAGGGACCCAGTACTTC. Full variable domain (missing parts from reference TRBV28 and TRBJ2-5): DVKVTQSSRYLVKRTGEKVFLECVQDMDHENMFWYRQDPGLGLRLIYFSYDVKMKEKGDIPEGYSVSREKKERFSLILESASTNQTSMYLCASIPLTRLGTQYFGPGTRLLVL.

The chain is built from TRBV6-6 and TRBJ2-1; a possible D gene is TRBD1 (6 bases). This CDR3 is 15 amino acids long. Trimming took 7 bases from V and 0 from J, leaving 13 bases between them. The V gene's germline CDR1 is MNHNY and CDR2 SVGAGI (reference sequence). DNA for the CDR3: TGTGCCAGCAACCACGACAGGTCCTCCTACAATGAGCAGTTCTTC. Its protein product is CASNHDRSSYNEQFF.

This CDR3 is CASSPPDRGNTIYF. The CDR3 nucleotides read TGTGCCAGCTCACCCCCCGACAGAGGAAACACCATATATTTT. This chain links TRBV18 with TRBJ1-3, with D possibly TRBD1 on 5 matching bases. From germline, CDR1 is KGHSH and CDR2 LQKENI. Trimming stripped 3 bases from V and 4 bases from J, with 10 bases between. This CDR3 contains 14 residues.

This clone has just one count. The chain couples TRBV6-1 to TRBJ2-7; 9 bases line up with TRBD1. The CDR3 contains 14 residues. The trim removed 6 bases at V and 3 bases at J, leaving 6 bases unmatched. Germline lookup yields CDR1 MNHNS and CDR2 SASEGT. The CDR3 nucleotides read TGTGCCAGCAGGGGGGGACAGGGAGGCTACGAGCAGTACTTC. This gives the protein CASRGGQGGYEQYF.